The rows below give T cell receptor beta chains drawn from one sample of a study of blood T cell repertoires in COVID-19. Clones were read by immunoSEQ multiplex PCR, and TCRdb kept only the in-frame ones, dropping some. The data show roughly 250,000 clones, approximately 83% seen once. Sequenced sample: peripheral blood. The source is a man between 50 and 59 years old with active or convalescent COVID-19. Both conserved end residues are part of each CDR3. Each record gives: clone size, D gene, J gene, V gene, CDR3 DNA, CDR3 protein. The D gene is left open where the match is weak. Clone size is given for some rows only: seen once, a few or many times, or a class if the clone is expanded.

>NA|NA|TRBJ2-2|TRBV19
TGTGCCAGTACCCCTGGGGCGGTTACGAACACCGGGGAGCTGTTTTTT
CASTPGAVTNTGELFF
>NA|TRBD1|TRBJ1-1|TRBV5-1
TGCGCCAGTTGCGGACAGGCCGACACTGAAGCTTTCTTT
CASCGQADTEAFF
>NA|NA|TRBJ2-1|TRBV4-1
TGCGCCAGCAGCCAACCGAAGGGGGATGAGCAGTTCTTC
CASSQPKGDEQFF
>NA|NA|TRBJ1-5|TRBV10-3
TGTGCCATCAGTGAGTCGTGGTTACACCAGCATTTT
CAISESWLHQHF
>NA|NA|TRBJ1-3|TRBV18
TGTGCCAGCTCACCCCTTAGGCCCGGGGGCTCTGGAAACACCATATATTTT
CASSPLRPGGSGNTIYF
>NA|TRBD1|TRBJ1-6|TRBV27
TGTGCCAGCAGTCCGGGACAGAGTAATTCACCCCTCCACTTT
CASSPGQSNSPLHF
>NA|TRBD1|TRBJ2-7|TRBV7-2
TGTGCCAGCGGGGACAGATTGGCGTCCTACGAGCAGTACTTC
CASGDRLASYEQYF
>once|TRBD1|TRBJ1-6|TRBV3-1/TRBV3-2
TGTGCCAGCAGCCAAGATGGGCAGGGGGTTTCACCCCTCCACTTT
CASSQDGQGVSPLHF
>NA|NA|TRBJ1-6|TRBV6-5
TGTGCCAGCAGGACCGACCTAGGCTCACCCCTCCACTTT
CASRTDLGSPLHF
>once|NA|TRBJ1-5|TRBV15
TGTGCCACCAGCAGTGACAGGAGTAGCAATCAGCCCCAGCATTTT
CATSSDRSSNQPQHF
>NA|TRBD1|TRBJ2-7|TRBV19
TGTGCCAGTAGTAAAGTAGACAGGGTCCCCTACGAGCAGTACTTC
CASSKVDRVPYEQYF
>NA|NA|TRBJ2-7|TRBV29-1
TGCAGCGGGGGGGAGGCCACCGGGGAGCAGTACTTC
CSGGEATGEQYF
>NA|NA|TRBJ1-1|TRBV30
TGTGCCGGGCGGGGGGCGGACACTGAAGCTTTCTTT
CAGRGADTEAFF
>NA|TRBD2|TRBJ2-3|TRBV19
TGTGCCAGTAGTATGAGACTAGCGGGGGCGCCGAGGCCAGATACGCAGTATTTT
CASSMRLAGAPRPDTQYF
>NA|NA|TRBJ2-4|TRBV28
TGTGCCAGCAGTGACGCAGGGATAGCCAAAAACATTCAGTACTTC
CASSDAGIAKNIQYF
>NA|TRBD2|TRBJ2-2|TRBV4-1
TGCGCCAGCAGCCACCAACCCCGGGGGGGCGCGACAGCCACCGGGGAGCTGTTTTTT
CASSHQPRGGATATGELFF
>NA|TRBD1|TRBJ1-1|TRBV6-6
TGTGCCAGCAGAGCACAGGGGGACACTGAAGCTTTCTTT
CASRAQGDTEAFF
>NA|TRBD1|TRBJ1-4|TRBV4-3
TGCGCCAGCAGCCAAGAATGGGACAGGGGAAATGAAAAACTGTTTTTT
CASSQEWDRGNEKLFF
>NA|NA|TRBJ2-6|TRBV6-6
TGTGCCAGCAGCCCCAGATCCTCTGGGGCCAACGTCCTGACTTTC
CASSPRSSGANVLTF
>NA|NA|TRBJ2-5|TRBV28
TGTGCCAGCAGTGCGAGCCCGGGGATCCAAGAGACCCAGTACTTC
CASSASPGIQETQYF
>NA|NA|TRBJ2-2|TRBV5-4
TGTGCCAGCAGCGGCTTTCTCGGGCGAGGGACCGGGGAGCTGTTTTTT
CASSGFLGRGTGELFF
>NA|NA|TRBJ1-1|TRBV7-6
TGTGCCAGCAGCTTAGTTTCGGGTTCCAACACTGAAGCTTTCTTT
CASSLVSGSNTEAFF
>NA|NA|TRBJ1-1|TRBV9
TGTGCCAGCAGCAGGGCAGGGGTGACTGAAGCTTTCTTT
CASSRAGVTEAFF
>NA|NA|TRBJ2-6|TRBV5-1
TGCGCCAGCAGCTCTTCCGGGTCTGGGGCCAACGTCCTGACTTTC
CASSSSGSGANVLTF
>few|TRBD1|TRBJ1-3|TRBV19
TGTGCCAGTAGCGGGACAGTCTCTGGAAACACCATATATTTT
CASSGTVSGNTIYF
>NA|TRBD2|TRBJ2-1|TRBV7-9
TGTGCCAGCAGCTTGGATGTAGCGGGGTGGTCGTTCTTC
CASSLDVAGWSFF
>NA|TRBD2|TRBJ2-5|TRBV5-1
TGCGCCAGCAGCTTGGGCTCAGCGGGGGGAATTGAGACCCAGTACTTC
CASSLGSAGGIETQYF
>once|NA|TRBJ1-4|TRBV5-8
TGTGCCAGCAGCTTGGGACAGACAACTAATGAAAAACTGTTTTTT
CASSLGQTTNEKLFF
>few|NA|TRBJ1-1|TRBV3-1/TRBV3-2
TGTGCCAGCAGCCAAGGGGCGGGGGATCAGGCAGCTTTCTTT
CASSQGAGDQAAFF
>NA|NA|TRBJ1-1|TRBV19
TGTGCCAGTAGTATCTCGGTGATGAACACTGAAGCTTTCTTT
CASSISVMNTEAFF
>NA|TRBD2|TRBJ2-1|TRBV7-3
TGTGCCAGCAGCCCCCGACTAGCGGGGAACAATGAGCAGTTCTTC
CASSPRLAGNNEQFF
>NA|TRBD1|TRBJ1-2|TRBV5-6
TGTGCCAGCAACGACAGGGGGGGCTACACCTTC
CASNDRGGYTF
>few|NA|TRBJ1-2|TRBV9
TGTGCCAGCAGCGTAGTGGCCTCCAACTATGGCTACACCTTC
CASSVVASNYGYTF
>NA|TRBD1|TRBJ1-4|TRBV5-6
TGTGCCAGCAGCTTGGTGGGACAGGGCGGTGAAAAACTGTTTTTT
CASSLVGQGGEKLFF
>once|NA|TRBJ1-2|TRBV9
TGTGCCAGCAGCGCGCGGCCCGGGGGGGGCTCGAATGGCTACACCTTC
CASSARPGGGSNGYTF
>NA|NA|TRBJ1-2|TRBV29-1
TGCAGCGTTGGGGCAGGGATAGACTATGGCTACACCTTC
CSVGAGIDYGYTF
>NA|NA|TRBJ2-2|TRBV30
TGTGCCTGGGGGGGGACAACGAACACCGGGGAGCTGTTTTTT
CAWGGTTNTGELFF
>NA|NA|TRBJ2-4|TRBV2
TGTGCCAGCAGTGTAGATGGAGGCCGAGCCAAAAACATTCAGTACTTC
CASSVDGGRAKNIQYF
>NA|NA|TRBJ2-3|TRBV7-6
TGTGCCAGCAGCTTACTGGGGGGGGCTGGCACAGATACGCAGTATTTT
CASSLLGGAGTDTQYF
>NA|NA|TRBJ2-5|TRBV5-8
TGTGCCAGCAGTCCACTCGGGTTTCCCCAAGAGACCCAGTACTTC
CASSPLGFPQETQYF
>NA|NA|TRBJ1-6|TRBV9
TGTGCCAGCAGCGTAGTAGAGGGCCCAAATTCACCCCTCCACTTT
CASSVVEGPNSPLHF
>NA|NA|TRBJ1-1|TRBV7-2
TGTGCCAGCAGCTTGGCCGTTGGGGGGGCGAACACTGAAGCTTTCTTT
CASSLAVGGANTEAFF
>NA|TRBD1|TRBJ2-7|TRBV28
TGTGCCAGCAGTTCATTTACCGGGACAGGGGCTTGGGATAGATCCTACGAGCAGTACTTC
CASSSFTGTGAWDRSYEQYF
>NA|TRBD1|TRBJ2-2|TRBV11-2
TGTGCCAGCAGCTTAAATCCGGGACAGGGCGCCGGGGAGCTGTTTTTT
CASSLNPGQGAGELFF
>NA|NA|TRBJ2-2|TRBV10-3
TGTGCCATCAGTGAGTCGGGCAGTACCGGGGAGCTGTTTTTT
CAISESGSTGELFF
>NA|TRBD1|TRBJ2-5|TRBV3-1/TRBV3-2
TGTGCCAGCAGCCAAGCGAGGGGGCCGCAAGAGACCCAGTACTTC
CASSQARGPQETQYF
>few|NA|TRBJ2-1|TRBV2
TGTGCCAGCAGAACCCGGGGGGCAGGGTCTAATAATGAGCAGTTCTTC
CASRTRGAGSNNEQFF
>NA|TRBD2|TRBJ2-7|TRBV6-6
TGTGCCAGCAGTTACTCGGGAGGGAACTACGAGCAGTACTTC
CASSYSGGNYEQYF
>NA|NA|TRBJ2-3|TRBV27
TGTGCCAGCACCCCCCCCGGACACCCCCGCACAGATACGCAGTATTTT
CASTPPGHPRTDTQYF
>NA|NA|TRBJ2-1|TRBV5-1
TGCGCCAGCAGCTTGGGCAGTTCCTACAATGAGCAGTTCTTC
CASSLGSSYNEQFF
>once|TRBD1|TRBJ2-7|TRBV5-1
TGCGCCAGCAGCTTGAACAGGGGTAGCGACGAGCAGTACTTC
CASSLNRGSDEQYF